Each of the 30 T cell receptor beta chains below was sequenced from the same sample in a study of Graves' ophthalmopathy and Graves' hyperthyroidism. From RNA, the CDR3 regions of TCR beta chains were amplified and sequenced. First-round RT-PCR used HTBI primers; second-round multiplex PCR followed. TCRdb redid the calling of the multiplex PCR reads with MiXCR, one entry per CDR3 protein. The data show approximately 50,000 distinct CDR3 sequences, around 45% seen once. The sample consisted of peripheral blood. The receptors derive from an adult man with Graves' ophthalmopathy.

In its sample, this clonotype was seen many times. V gene TRBV5-1 combines with J gene TRBJ1-1; weak D call: TRBD1 (6 bases). Per the germline V gene, CDR1 is SGHRS and CDR2 is YFSETQ. The CDR3 spans 14 residues. The ends were cut back, 5 bases at V and 7 bases at J, with 18 bases in the middle. The CDR3 here is CASRPTGSLSEAFF. As DNA, the CDR3 is TGCGCCAGCAGACCCACAGGGTCCCTGAGTGAAGCTTTCTTT.

About this clonotype itself: As the CDR3 is not closed by the conserved phenylalanine or tryptophan, this likely results from a read error. It is unclear where the CDR3 begins or ends on the DNA, so no DNA is shown, and the CDR3 is as TCRdb lists it. V and J are TRBV20-1 and TRBJ1-1; TRBD1, the table's D call, was not compared with the DNA. The germline V gene has CDR1 DFQATT and CDR2 SNEGSKA (reference sequence). The CDR3 is 9 amino acids long, termini counted. CDR3 sequence reads: CSARGDSYS.

Note on this clonotype: Because it lacks the conserved phenylalanine or tryptophan at the end, this CDR3 is likely a read error. Because the CDR3's place on the DNA is in doubt, the DNA is left out and the CDR3 is given as listed by TCRdb. The chain joins TRBV3-1 to TRBJ2-1. Termini included, the CDR3 measures 8 amino acids. CDR1 is LGHDT and CDR2 is YNNKEL in the germline V gene (reference sequence). CDR3 loop: CASSQDSA.

This chain joins TRBV7-8 and TRBJ1-3, with D unclear. The germline V gene encodes CDR1 SGHVS and CDR2 FQNEAQ. V was cut by 0 bases and J by 4 bases, with 4 bases left in between. The CDR3 has 13 amino acids. The DNA for the CDR3 is TGTGCCAGCAGCTTAGCGGGGGGAAACACCATATATTTT. This translates into CASSLAGGNTIYF.

This clonotype was seen many times. The chain recombines TRBV20-1 with TRBJ2-1; D uncertain. Germline V gene sequence: CDR1 DFQATT, CDR2 SNEGSKA (reference sequence). There are 14 residues in the CDR3. Trimming removed 6 bases at V and 4 bases at J, with 16 bases between. Here the CDR3 DNA reads TGCAGTGCCCGACAACCCGTAGGATACAATGAGCAGTTCTTC. This sequence encodes CSARQPVGYNEQFF.

In the case of this clonotype: In this CDR3 the conserved last residue, phenylalanine or tryptophan, is missing, so a read error is likely. The limits of the CDR3 on the DNA are not certain, so only TCRdb's listed CDR3 is given. The chain combines TRBV5-4 with TRBJ1-1. Counting both end residues, the CDR3 totals 12 amino acids. CDR1 SGHNT and CDR2 YYREEE come from the germline V gene (reference sequence). The CDR3 sequence: CASSARGTEAFL.

This clonotype was detected many times. The rearrangement joins TRBV7-3 to TRBJ2-7; TRBD2 agrees at 7 bases. The junction had 7 bases not matched to a gene; V was cut back by 5 bases and J by 0 bases. This CDR3 comprises 15 residues. The V gene's germline CDR1 is SGHTA and CDR2 FQGTGA. CDR3 amino acids: CASSPSGASSYEQYF. The CDR3 bases are TGTGCCAGCAGCCCCAGCGGGGCAAGCTCCTACGAGCAGTACTTC.

V usage is TRBV15 and J usage is TRBJ1-6, with a weak D call TRBD1 (5 bases). Trimming pared 1 base from V and 10 bases from J, leaving 14 bases between. This CDR3 is 15 amino acids long. From germline, CDR1 is LNHNV and CDR2 YYDKDF (reference sequence). CDR3 sequence: CATSRAAGRGSPLHF. The CDR3, as DNA: TGTGCCACCAGCAGAGCCGCAGGGCGAGGGTCACCCCTCCACTTT.

The chain carries TRBV9 and TRBJ1-2, with 7 bases lining up with TRBD1. The CDR3 spans 12 residues. Per germline, CDR1 SGDLS and CDR2 YYNGEE. Trimming took 3 bases from V and 7 from J; bases not matched to a gene: 3. The CDR3: CASSAGQAGYTF. As DNA, the CDR3 is TGTGCCAGCAGCGCCGGACAGGCTGGCTACACCTTC.

In this sample, this clonotype turned up many times. The genes are TRBV6-2 or TRBV6-3 and TRBJ2-2, with unresolved D. This CDR3 is built from 11 residues. CDR1 is MNHEY and CDR2 is SVGEGT in the germline V gene. Trimming took 7 bases from V and 6 from J, leaving 6 bases between them. CDR3 in amino acids: CASTLAGELFF. The CDR3, as DNA: TGTGCCAGCACGTTAGCCGGGGAGCTGTTTTTT.

On this clonotype: Since no conserved phenylalanine or tryptophan closes the CDR3, a read error is the likely cause. The DNA is left out, because the CDR3 cannot be placed on it with certainty; the CDR3 is given as TCRdb lists it. The chain uses TRBV28 and TRBJ2-5; the D call in the table, TRBD2, was not verified against the DNA. Germline CDR1 and CDR2: MDHEN and SYDVKM. From its first to its last residue, the CDR3 has 17 amino acids. The chain's CDR3 is CASSLGLAGGVTETQCC.

This clonotype was picked up many times. The chain links TRBV5-1 to TRBJ2-3, with D perhaps matching TRBD2 (5 bases). The CDR3 spans 13 residues. The germline V gene encodes CDR1 SGHRS and CDR2 YFSETQ. V shed 0 bases and J shed 4 bases, with 6 bases lying between them. The DNA for the CDR3 is TGCGCCAGCAGCTTGGGGCGGGCAGATACGCAGTATTTT. Protein sequence: CASSLGRADTQYF.

The chain carries TRBV2 and TRBJ2-7; D may be TRBD1 (6 bases). Germline loops: CDR1 SNHLY, CDR2 FYNNEI. Trimming took 7 bases from V and 7 from J, leaving 14 bases between them. This CDR3 spans 12 amino acids. The CDR3 region has the DNA TGTGCCAGCACCCTCGAGGGGGAGGAGCAGTACTTC. Protein: CASTLEGEEQYF.

This clonotype was counted once. Compared with germline, one end of the junction differs, possibly owing to a read error. The J gene is TRBJ2-3, the V gene TRBV7-2, with 7 bases aligning to TRBD2. The CDR3 runs to 14 residues. CDR1 SGHTA and CDR2 FQGNSA come from the germline V gene. The CDR3 region is CASSTTSATDTRYF. The CDR3 DNA is TGTGCCAGCAGCACCACTAGCGCAACAGATACGCGGTATTTT.

The chain links TRBV19 to TRBJ2-7; TRBD1 might be the D (6 bases). CDR1 and CDR2 (germline): LNHDA, SQIVND (reference sequence). This CDR3 is built from 14 residues. V gave up 1 base and J gave up 6 bases, with 13 bases separating them. CDR3 amino acids: CASSIGDIFLEQYF. CDR3 coding DNA: TGTGCCAGTAGTATAGGGGACATTTTCCTCGAGCAGTACTTC.

This sequence joins TRBV20-1 and TRBJ1-1, with 8 bases lining up with TRBD1. Germline V gene data show CDR1 as DFQATT and CDR2 as SNEGSKA (reference sequence). The trim removed 0 bases at V and 2 bases at J, leaving 5 bases unmatched. The CDR3 length is 15 residues. CDR3 sequence (DNA): TGCAGTGCTAGAGATCCGGGACAGGCTAACACTGAAGCTTTCTTT. Translating gives CSARDPGQANTEAFF.

This clonotype is medium-sized (0.01 to 0.1%) within its sample. This chain joins TRBV25-1 and TRBJ2-7; D is undetermined. CDR1 and CDR2 (germline): MGHDK, SYGVNS. V lost 7 bases to trimming and J lost 0 bases, with 7 bases between them. CDR3 length: 12 residues. The CDR3 loop reads CASTGNSYEQYF. The CDR3 DNA reads TGTGCCAGCACCGGCAACTCCTACGAGCAGTACTTC.

This chain links TRBV25-1 with TRBJ1-2; TRBD1 matches at 9 bases. The CDR3 is made up of 15 amino acids. After removal of 4 bases from V and 6 bases from J, the junction contained 9 bases not matched to a gene. CDR1 MGHDK and CDR2 SYGVNS come from the germline V gene. CDR3 sequence (DNA): TGTGCCAGCAGTGCGGGGACAGGGTATGGGGATGGCTACACCTTC. The encoded protein is CASSAGTGYGDGYTF.

This clonotype was seen at least ten times. The rearrangement uses TRBV28 and TRBJ2-3; D is undetermined. There are 15 residues in the CDR3. The V and J ends lost 0 bases and 2 bases respectively, with 9 bases between them. Per germline, CDR1 MDHEN and CDR2 SYDVKM. The CDR3 reads CASSLWDGSTDTQYF. The CDR3 DNA is TGTGCCAGCAGTTTATGGGACGGATCCACAGATACGCAGTATTTT. The full variable domain, with the rest looked up from reference TRBV28 and TRBJ2-3, is DVKVTQSSRYLVKRTGEKVFLECVQDMDHENMFWYRQDPGLGLRLIYFSYDVKMKEKGDIPEGYSVSREKKERFSLILESASTNQTSMYLCASSLWDGSTDTQYFGPGTRLTVL.

The chain recombines TRBV2 with TRBJ2-7, with TRBD2 matching over 12 bases. This CDR3 is 18 amino acids long. Germline V gives CDR1 SNHLY, CDR2 FYNNEI. Germline trimming cut 3 bases from V and 4 bases from J; bases unmatched to any gene: 13. CDR3 nucleotide sequence: TGTGCCAGCAGTGAGGGTTTACTAGCGGGAGGAGGAGGATACGAGCAGTACTTC. It codes for CASSEGLLAGGGGYEQYF.

This chain connects TRBV5-1 to TRBJ2-5, with a weak D call TRBD2 (6 bases). This CDR3 is 14 amino acids long. The V gene's germline CDR1 is SGHRS and CDR2 YFSETQ. Trimming stripped 4 bases from V and 9 bases from J, with 19 bases between. The CDR3 sequence: CASSPEGFGQPQYF. DNA for the CDR3: TGCGCCAGCAGCCCGGAGGGGTTCGGGCAGCCCCAGTACTTC.

This clonotype has ten or more counts. J is TRBJ2-5 and V is TRBV20-1, with TRBD1 matching 7 bases. The V gene end was trimmed by 2 bases and the J gene end by 1 base; junction bases not matched to a gene: 7. This CDR3 contains 15 residues. Looked up from germline, CDR1 is DFQATT and CDR2 is SNEGSKA (reference sequence). The CDR3 DNA follows: TGCAGTGCTAGACGACAGGGTACGTTCCAAGAGACCCAGTACTTC. Its protein is CSARRQGTFQETQYF.

This clonotype has just one count. V gene TRBV10-3 combines with J gene TRBJ1-2; TRBD1 is a possible D gene (5 bases). The CDR3 is made up of 12 amino acids. Deletions cut 2 bases from V and 14 bases from J, with 15 bases between. Germline V gene lookup returns CDR1 ENHRY and CDR2 SYGVKD. The CDR3: CAISETMWGETF. The CDR3 DNA is TGTGCCATCAGTGAGACGATGTGGGGCGAGACCTTC.

This sequence joins TRBV9 and TRBJ2-3, with 7 bases identical to TRBD1. V dropped 2 bases and J dropped 5; count of bases not matched to a gene: 8. The CDR3 has 15 amino acids. Germline loops: CDR1 SGDLS, CDR2 YYNGEE. The CDR3 bases are TGTGCCAGCAGCGTGCGACAGGGCAGCGGAGATACGCAGTATTTT. It is translated as CASSVRQGSGDTQYF.

This chain joins TRBV20-1 and TRBJ2-7; 7 bases are shared with TRBD2. From germline, CDR1 is DFQATT and CDR2 SNEGSKA (reference sequence). This CDR3 has 15 residues. V dropped 1 base and J dropped 6; count of bases not matched to a gene: 12. The CDR3 protein is CSARVRGRAFSEQYF. The DNA for the CDR3 is TGCAGTGCTAGAGTACGGGGGAGGGCCTTCTCCGAGCAGTACTTC.

In this sample, this clonotype turned up a few times. The chain couples TRBV7-9 to TRBJ2-7; D perhaps matches TRBD1 (6 bases). CDR3 length: 12 amino acids. Germline CDR1 is SEHNR and CDR2 is FQNEAQ (reference sequence). V was shortened by 5 bases and J by 3 bases, with 8 bases between the two germline ends. CDR3 bases: TGTGCCAGCAGCCGGACAGTCTACGAGCAGTACTTC. This sequence encodes CASSRTVYEQYF.

The CDR3 DNA sequence: TGTGCCACCAGTGACCACGACAGGGGCTACTATGGCTACACCTTC. Encoded protein: CATSDHDRGYYGYTF. The chain carries TRBV24-1 and TRBJ1-2; TRBD1 aligns across 8 bases. The CDR3 is made up of 15 amino acids. V lost 4 bases, J lost 3 bases, and 6 bases stayed unmatched. CDR1 and CDR2 from the germline V gene are KGHDR and SFDVKD.

This clonotype was counted ten times or more. This chain joins TRBV4-2 and TRBJ1-1; TRBD1 might be the D (5 bases). V lost 8 bases, J lost 6 bases, and 16 bases lay in between. The CDR3 runs to 13 residues. Germline V lookup: CDR1 LGHNA, CDR2 YNFKEQ. The CDR3 nucleotides are TGTGCCAGCGGCAGGGAAGTTTTGTCTGAAGCTTTCTTT. It is translated as CASGREVLSEAFF.

The chain recombines TRBV20-1 with TRBJ2-3; 12 bases map to TRBD2. CDR3 size: 14 residues. Germline V gene data show CDR1 as DFQATT and CDR2 as SNEGSKA (reference sequence). The junction had 12 bases not matched to a gene; V was cut back by 6 bases and J by 11 bases. The CDR3 DNA sequence: TGCAGTGCAGCGAAGGGACTAGCGGGCAATGAGCAGTATTTT. It specifies CSAAKGLAGNEQYF.

The rearrangement joins TRBV20-1 to TRBJ2-1, with TRBD2 matching 10 bases. Germline loops: CDR1 DFQATT, CDR2 SNEGSKA (reference sequence). V lost 3 bases and J lost 8; bases outside the gene matches: 7. The CDR3 has 14 amino acids. The CDR3 is CSASGLAGVDEQFF. DNA for the CDR3: TGCAGTGCTAGCGGCCTAGCGGGAGTGGATGAGCAGTTCTTC.